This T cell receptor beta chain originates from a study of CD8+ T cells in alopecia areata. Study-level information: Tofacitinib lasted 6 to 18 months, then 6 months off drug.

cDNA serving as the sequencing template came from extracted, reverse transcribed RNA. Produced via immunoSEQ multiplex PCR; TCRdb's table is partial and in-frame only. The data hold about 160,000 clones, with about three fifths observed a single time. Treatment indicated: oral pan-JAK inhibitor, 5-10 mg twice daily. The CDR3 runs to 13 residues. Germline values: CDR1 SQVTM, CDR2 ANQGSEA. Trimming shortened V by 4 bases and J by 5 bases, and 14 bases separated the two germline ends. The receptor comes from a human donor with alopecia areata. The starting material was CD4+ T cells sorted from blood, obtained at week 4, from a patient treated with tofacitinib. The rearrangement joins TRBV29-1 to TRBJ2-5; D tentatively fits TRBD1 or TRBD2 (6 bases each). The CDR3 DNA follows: TGCAGCGTTGGGGACTCGCAGGGGGAGACCCAGTACTTC. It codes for CSVGDSQGETQYF. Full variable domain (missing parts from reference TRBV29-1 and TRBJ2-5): SAVISQKPSRDICQRGTSLTIQCQVDSQVTMMFWYRQQPGQSLTLIATANQGSEATYESGFVIDKFPISRPNLTFSTLTVSNMSPEDSSIYLCSVGDSQGETQYFGPGTRLLVL.